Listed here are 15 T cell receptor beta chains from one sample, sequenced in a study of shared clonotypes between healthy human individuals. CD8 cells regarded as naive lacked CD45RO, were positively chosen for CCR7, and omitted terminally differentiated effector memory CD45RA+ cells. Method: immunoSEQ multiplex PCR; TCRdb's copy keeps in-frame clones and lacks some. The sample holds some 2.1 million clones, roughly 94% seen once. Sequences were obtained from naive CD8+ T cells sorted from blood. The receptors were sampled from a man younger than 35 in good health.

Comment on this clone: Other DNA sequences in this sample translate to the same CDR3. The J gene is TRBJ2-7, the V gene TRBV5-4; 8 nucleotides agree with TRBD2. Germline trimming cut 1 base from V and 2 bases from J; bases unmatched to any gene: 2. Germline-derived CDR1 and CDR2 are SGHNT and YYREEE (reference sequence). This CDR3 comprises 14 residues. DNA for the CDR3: TGTGCCAGCAGCTTGACTAGCGGAACCTACGAGCAGTACTTC. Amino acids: CASSLTSGTYEQYF.

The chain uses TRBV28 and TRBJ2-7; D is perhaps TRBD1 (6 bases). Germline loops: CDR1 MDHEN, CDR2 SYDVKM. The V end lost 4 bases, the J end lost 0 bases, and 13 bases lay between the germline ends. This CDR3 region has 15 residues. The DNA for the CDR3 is TGTGCCAGCAGTTGGGTGATGGACAGCTCCTACGAGCAGTACTTC. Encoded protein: CASSWVMDSSYEQYF.

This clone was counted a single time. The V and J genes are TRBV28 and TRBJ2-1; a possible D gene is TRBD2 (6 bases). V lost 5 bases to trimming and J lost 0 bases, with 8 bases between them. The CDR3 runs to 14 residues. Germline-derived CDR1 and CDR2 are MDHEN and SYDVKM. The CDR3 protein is CASSSGYSYNEQFF. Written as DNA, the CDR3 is TGTGCCAGCAGTAGCGGGTACTCCTACAATGAGCAGTTCTTC. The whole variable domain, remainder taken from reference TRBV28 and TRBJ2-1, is DVKVTQSSRYLVKRTGEKVFLECVQDMDHENMFWYRQDPGLGLRLIYFSYDVKMKEKGDIPEGYSVSREKKERFSLILESASTNQTSMYLCASSSGYSYNEQFFGPGTRLTVL.

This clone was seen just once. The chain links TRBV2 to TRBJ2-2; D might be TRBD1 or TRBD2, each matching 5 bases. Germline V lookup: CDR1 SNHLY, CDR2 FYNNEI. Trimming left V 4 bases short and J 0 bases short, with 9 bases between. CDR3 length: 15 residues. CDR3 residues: CASSGGPSNTGELFF. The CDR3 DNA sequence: TGTGCCAGCAGTGGGGGACCTTCGAACACCGGGGAGCTGTTTTTT. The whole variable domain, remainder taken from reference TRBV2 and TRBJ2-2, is EPEVTQTPSHQVTQMGQEVILRCVPISNHLYFYWYRQILGQKVEFLVSFYNNEISEKSEIFDDQFSVERPDGSNFTLKIRSTKLEDSAMYFCASSGGPSNTGELFFGEGSRLTVL.

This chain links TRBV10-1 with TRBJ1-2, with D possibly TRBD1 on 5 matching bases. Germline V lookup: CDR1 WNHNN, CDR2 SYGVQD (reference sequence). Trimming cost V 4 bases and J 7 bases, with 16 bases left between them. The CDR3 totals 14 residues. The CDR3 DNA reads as TGCGCCAGCAGTGTTGGGGGTAGGGTCGGTGGCTACACCTTC. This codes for CASSVGGRVGGYTF.

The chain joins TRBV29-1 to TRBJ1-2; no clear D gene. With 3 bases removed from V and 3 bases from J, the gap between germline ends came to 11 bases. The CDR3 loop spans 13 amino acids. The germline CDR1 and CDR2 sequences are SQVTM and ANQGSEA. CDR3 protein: CSVDPIPDYGYTF. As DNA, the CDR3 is TGCAGCGTTGATCCGATCCCAGACTATGGCTACACCTTC.

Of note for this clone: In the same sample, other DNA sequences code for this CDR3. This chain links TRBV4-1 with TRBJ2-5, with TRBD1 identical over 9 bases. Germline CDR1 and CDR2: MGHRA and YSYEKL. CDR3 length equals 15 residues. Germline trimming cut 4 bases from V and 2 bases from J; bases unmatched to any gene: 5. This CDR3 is CASSPRDRDQETQYF. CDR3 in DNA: TGCGCCAGCAGCCCCCGGGACAGGGATCAAGAGACCCAGTACTTC.

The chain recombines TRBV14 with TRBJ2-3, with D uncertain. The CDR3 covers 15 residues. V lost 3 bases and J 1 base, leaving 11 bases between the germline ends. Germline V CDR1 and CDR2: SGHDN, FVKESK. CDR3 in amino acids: CASSHPPAGTDTQYF. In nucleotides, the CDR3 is TGTGCCAGCAGCCACCCGCCAGCCGGCACAGATACGCAGTATTTT. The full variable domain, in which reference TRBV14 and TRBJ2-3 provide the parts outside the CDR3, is EAGVTQFPSHSVIEKGQTVTLRCDPISGHDNLYWYRRVMGKEIKFLLHFVKESKQDESGMPNNRFLAERTGGTYSTLKVQPAELEDSGVYFCASSHPPAGTDTQYFGPGTRLTVL.

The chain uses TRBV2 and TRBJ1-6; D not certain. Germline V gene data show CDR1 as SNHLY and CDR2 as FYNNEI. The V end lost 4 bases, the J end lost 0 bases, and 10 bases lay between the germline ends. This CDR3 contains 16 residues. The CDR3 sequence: CASSVSASSYNSPLHF. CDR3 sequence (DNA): TGTGCCAGCAGTGTCTCCGCGAGCTCCTATAATTCACCCCTCCACTTT.

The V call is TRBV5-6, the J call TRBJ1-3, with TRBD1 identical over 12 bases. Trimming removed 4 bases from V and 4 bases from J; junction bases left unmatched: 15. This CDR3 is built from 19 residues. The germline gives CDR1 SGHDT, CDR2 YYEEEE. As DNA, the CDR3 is TGTGCCAGCAGCCGTTGGGGGGACAGGGGGCGAGGGTCCGGAAACACCATATATTTT. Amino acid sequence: CASSRWGDRGRGSGNTIYF.

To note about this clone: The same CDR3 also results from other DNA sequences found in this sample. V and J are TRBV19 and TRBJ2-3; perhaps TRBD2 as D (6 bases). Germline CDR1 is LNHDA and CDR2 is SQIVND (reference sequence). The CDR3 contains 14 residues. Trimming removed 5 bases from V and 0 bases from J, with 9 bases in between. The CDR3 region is CASSPGLSTDTQYF. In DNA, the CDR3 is TGTGCCAGTAGTCCGGGACTGAGCACAGATACGCAGTATTTT. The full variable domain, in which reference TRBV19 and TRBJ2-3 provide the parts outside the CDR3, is DGGITQSPKYLFRKEGQNVTLSCEQNLNHDAMYWYRQDPGQGLRLIYYSQIVNDFQKGDIAEGYSVSREKKESFPLTVTSAQKNPTAFYLCASSPGLSTDTQYFGPGTRLTVL.

The DNA of the CDR3 is TGTGCCAGTAGTATTGGGACTAGCCATGACGAGCAGTACTTC. It translates to CASSIGTSHDEQYF. The V and J genes are TRBV19 and TRBJ2-7, with 9 nucleotides matching TRBD2. Germline V gene lookup returns CDR1 LNHDA and CDR2 SQIVND (reference sequence). The CDR3 is made up of 14 amino acids. J gave up 5 bases and V 3 bases, and 5 bases lay outside the gene matches.

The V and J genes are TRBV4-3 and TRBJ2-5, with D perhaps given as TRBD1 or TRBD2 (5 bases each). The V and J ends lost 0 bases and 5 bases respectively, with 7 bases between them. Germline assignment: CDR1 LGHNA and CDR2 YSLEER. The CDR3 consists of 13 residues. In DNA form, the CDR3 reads TGCGCCAGCAGCCAAGAATGGGGGGAGACCCAGTACTTC. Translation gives CASSQEWGETQYF.

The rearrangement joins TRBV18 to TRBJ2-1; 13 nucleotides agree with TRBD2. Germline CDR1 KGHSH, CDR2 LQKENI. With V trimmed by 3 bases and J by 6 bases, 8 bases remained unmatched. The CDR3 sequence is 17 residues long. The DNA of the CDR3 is TGTGCCAGCTCACCCAACGGACTAGCGGGAGTTCCCAATGAGCAGTTCTTC. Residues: CASSPNGLAGVPNEQFF.

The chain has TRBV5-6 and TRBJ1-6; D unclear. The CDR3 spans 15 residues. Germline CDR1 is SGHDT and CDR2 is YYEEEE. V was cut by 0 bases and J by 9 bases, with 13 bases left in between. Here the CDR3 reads CASSLARERTSPLHF. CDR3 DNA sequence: TGTGCCAGCAGCTTGGCGCGGGAGAGGACTTCACCCCTCCACTTT.